This T cell receptor (beta chain) was sequenced during a study of CD8+ T cells in alopecia areata. Looking at the study overall: The protocol delivered tofacitinib for 6 to 18 months, then withdrew it for 6 months.

Study findings and constraints: TCRs were shared less clearly across patients than in mice, possibly for HLA-related reasons. When scalp samples are sequenced, resident alphabeta T cells of normal skin are also captured.

On this clone itself: What it recognizes is unknown.

Sequencing used cDNA as its template, made by extracting RNA and reverse transcribing it. The method was immunoSEQ multiplex PCR; TCRdb's version includes in-frame clones alone and lacks a portion of them. The sample gives under 300,000 clones, roughly two thirds of which show up once; under 1.5% is in the top ten. The input for sequencing was CD4+ T cells sorted from blood, taken at week 0. This TCR was recovered from a human donor with alopecia areata.

CDR3 nucleotides: TGTGCCAGCAGCTTAATTCCAGGGTCGGTGGAGACCCAGTACTTC. Its translation is CASSLIPGSVETQYF. The chain couples TRBV7-2 to TRBJ2-5; possible D gene TRBD1, 5 bases. In germline, CDR1 is SGHTA, CDR2 FQGNSA. V lost 2 bases and J lost 5, with 15 bases in between. The CDR3 covers 15 residues.